The 9 T cell receptor beta chains given below trace back to one sample, sequenced in a study of cytomegalovirus exposure and HLA in healthy donors. The PCR was carried out with 60 Vbeta primers and 13 Jbeta primers. Libraries were prepared by immunoSEQ multiplex PCR; TCRdb keeps only in-frame clonotypes and omits some of them. The data contain over 200,000 clones, 70% to 85% of them singletons. The source material was PBMCs. These receptors were taken from a woman between 40 and 50 years old in good health and CMV-seronegative.

The chain carries TRBV23-1 and TRBJ1-5; TRBD1 matches 8 bases. TRBV23-1 is flagged as an ORF with uncertain function. The length of the CDR3 is 14 residues. The V gene end was trimmed by 4 bases and the J gene end by 10 bases; junction bases not matched to a gene: 9. The DNA for the CDR3 is TGCGCCAGCAGTCCTCGACAGGGGATTGAACCCCAGCATTTT. This sequence encodes CASSPRQGIEPQHF.

The chain couples TRBV6-1 to TRBJ1-1; D not certain. V lost 5 bases, J lost 1 base, and 11 bases lay in between. The V gene's germline CDR1 is MNHNS and CDR2 SASEGT. CDR3 length: 14 amino acids. This CDR3 reads CASSYLYKNTEAFF. In DNA form, the CDR3 reads TGTGCCAGCAGTTATTTGTACAAGAACACTGAAGCTTTCTTT.

The V call is TRBV6-4, the J call TRBJ2-3, with 10 nucleotides matching TRBD2. The germline CDR1 and CDR2 sequences are MRHNA and SNTAGT. V was clipped by 0 bases and J by 2 bases; unmatched bases: 2. The CDR3 totals 16 residues. In DNA form, the CDR3 reads TGTGCCAGCAGTGACTCAGCGGGGGGGCCCACAGATACGCAGTATTTT. It yields the protein CASSDSAGGPTDTQYF.

The chain employs TRBV30 and TRBJ1-1; TRBD1 might be the D (5 bases). The V gene lost 3 bases and the J gene lost 1 base, with 12 bases spanning the gap. The CDR3 runs to 14 residues. From germline, CDR1 is GTSNPN and CDR2 SVGIG (reference sequence). The CDR3 region is CAWRSGSGNTEAFF. As DNA, the CDR3 is TGTGCCTGGAGGTCAGGGTCTGGGAACACTGAAGCTTTCTTT.

J is TRBJ1-1 and V is TRBV5-4; no reliable D call. CDR1 is SGHNT and CDR2 is YYREEE in the germline V gene (reference sequence). V was trimmed by 1 base and J by 4 bases, leaving 17 bases between them. The CDR3 consists of 16 residues. DNA of the CDR3: TGTGCCAGCAGCTTGATTGGCGTCGGGGATCGCACTGAAGCTTTCTTT. Protein: CASSLIGVGDRTEAFF.

The chain uses TRBV7-2 and TRBJ1-5; 8 bases are shared with TRBD1. Trimming took 1 base from V and 7 from J; bases not matched to a gene: 6. The CDR3 loop spans 15 amino acids. Germline-derived CDR1 and CDR2 are SGHTA and FQGNSA. CDR3 residues: CASSLVGGQVQPQHF. Here the CDR3 DNA reads TGTGCCAGCAGCTTAGTAGGGGGACAGGTGCAGCCCCAGCATTTT.

The CDR3 sequence is CASRQPNQPQHF. Here the CDR3 DNA reads TGTGCCAGTAGACAGCCGAATCAGCCCCAGCATTTT. The chain employs TRBV19 and TRBJ1-5; D gene unclear. Germline values: CDR1 LNHDA, CDR2 SQIVND (reference sequence). Trimming cost V 6 bases and J 4 bases, with 7 bases left between them. There are 12 residues in the CDR3.

This chain joins TRBV4-2 and TRBJ2-4, with 7 bases lining up with TRBD1. The CDR3 runs 18 residues. Germline V lookup: CDR1 LGHNA, CDR2 YNFKEQ. Trimming at V came to 0 bases and at J to 4 bases, leaving 12 bases not matched to a gene. The CDR3, as DNA: TGTGCCAGCAGCCAAGATAAAATGGATCGGGACAGAAAAAACATTCAGTACTTC. It encodes CASSQDKMDRDRKNIQYF.

The gene calls are TRBV28 and TRBJ1-2; the match to TRBD1 covers 11 bases. Germline loops: CDR1 MDHEN, CDR2 SYDVKM. The trim removed 7 bases at V and 14 bases at J, leaving 12 bases unmatched. The CDR3 runs to 13 residues. The CDR3 DNA sequence: TGTGCCAGCAAGGGACAGGGGGACCTCCTCCCTACCTTC. Translated, it gives CASKGQGDLLPTF.